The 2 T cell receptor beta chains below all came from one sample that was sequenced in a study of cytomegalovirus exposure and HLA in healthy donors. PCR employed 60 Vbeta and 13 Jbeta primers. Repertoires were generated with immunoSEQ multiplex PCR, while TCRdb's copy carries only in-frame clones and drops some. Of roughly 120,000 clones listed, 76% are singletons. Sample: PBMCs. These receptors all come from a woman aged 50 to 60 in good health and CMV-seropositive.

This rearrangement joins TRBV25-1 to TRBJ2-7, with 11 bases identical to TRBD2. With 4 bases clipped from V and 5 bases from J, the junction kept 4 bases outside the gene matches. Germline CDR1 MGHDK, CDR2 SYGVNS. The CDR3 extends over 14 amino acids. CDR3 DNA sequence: TGTGCCAGCAGTGGAACTAGCGGGAGCCACGAGCAGTACTTC. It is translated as CASSGTSGSHEQYF.

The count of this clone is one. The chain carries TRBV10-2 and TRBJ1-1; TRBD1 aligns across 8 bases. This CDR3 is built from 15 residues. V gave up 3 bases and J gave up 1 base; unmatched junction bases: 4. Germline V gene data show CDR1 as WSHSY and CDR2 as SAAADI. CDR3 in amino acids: CASSERDRPNTEAFF. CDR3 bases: TGCGCCAGCAGTGAACGGGACAGGCCGAACACTGAAGCTTTCTTT.